These 20 T cell receptor beta chains came from one sample sequenced in a study of blood T cell repertoires in COVID-19. TCRdb's table, derived via immunoSEQ multiplex PCR, lists solely in-frame clones and lacks some. This table has about 250,000 clones, 70% to 90% appearing once. The source material was peripheral blood. The receptors derive from a woman in her fifties or sixties with active or convalescent COVID-19.

This sequence joins TRBV30 and TRBJ1-2; TRBD1 matches at 7 bases. Per the germline V gene, CDR1 is GTSNPN and CDR2 is SVGIG (reference sequence). J lost 0 bases, V lost 1 base, and 5 bases had no gene match. The CDR3 is 15 residues long. CDR3 amino acids: CAWSAPRGSNYGYTF. The DNA for the CDR3 is TGTGCCTGGAGTGCCCCCAGGGGGTCTAACTATGGCTACACCTTC.

The chain joins TRBV18 to TRBJ2-1; TRBD2 aligns across 9 bases. The CDR3 runs 16 residues. Germline-derived CDR1 and CDR2 are KGHSH and LQKENI. V lost 3 bases and J lost 7; bases outside the gene matches: 10. DNA of the CDR3: TGTGCCAGCTCACCCACCTTAGCGGGAGTGGGTAATGAGCAGTTCTTC. This gives the protein CASSPTLAGVGNEQFF.

The rearrangement joins TRBV28 to TRBJ2-7; D not certain. This CDR3 contains 13 residues. CDR1 and CDR2 from the germline V gene are MDHEN and SYDVKM. Trimming pared 5 bases from V and 1 base from J, leaving 9 bases between. As DNA, the CDR3 is TGTGCCAGCAGTCCCCCGGAGTCCTACGAGCAGTACGTC. Its protein is CASSPPESYEQYV.

The chain employs TRBV2 and TRBJ1-5; tentatively, D is TRBD1 (5 bases). This CDR3 is built from 15 residues. The germline gives CDR1 SNHLY, CDR2 FYNNEI. Trimming took 6 bases from V and 0 from J, leaving 12 bases between them. The CDR3 DNA reads as TGTGCCAGCAGGCAGGGAAGCTATAGCAATCAGCCCCAGCATTTT. Translated: CASRQGSYSNQPQHF.

The V and J genes are TRBV19 and TRBJ1-1; the D is unclear. Germline-derived CDR1 and CDR2 are LNHDA and SQIVND (reference sequence). This CDR3 has 13 residues. V was cut by 4 bases and J by 1 base, with 7 bases left in between. CDR3 DNA: TGTGCCAGTAGTAGGCTTAAGAACACTGAAGCTTTCTTT. Translating it yields CASSRLKNTEAFF.

The chain combines TRBV7-8 with TRBJ2-1, with a weak D call TRBD1 (5 bases). CDR1 is SGHVS, CDR2 FQNEAQ, per germline. Trimming pared 4 bases from V and 0 bases from J, leaving 16 bases between. The CDR3 contains 17 residues. CDR3 amino acids: CASSSRPSRGSYNEQFF. DNA for the CDR3: TGTGCCAGCAGCTCGCGGCCATCTAGGGGCTCCTACAATGAGCAGTTCTTC.

The chain carries TRBV5-5 and TRBJ2-6, with 9 positions matching TRBD2. The CDR3 extends over 18 amino acids. Germline CDR1 is SGHKS and CDR2 is YYEKEE (reference sequence). V gave up 4 bases and J gave up 4 bases; unmatched junction bases: 12. CDR3 in DNA: TGTGCCAGCAGCCCACGGACAGCGGGGGGTTCAGGGGCCAACGTCCTGACTTTC. Its protein product is CASSPRTAGGSGANVLTF.

CDR3 sequence reads: CASSMDRVYGYTF. CDR3 bases: TGCGCCAGCAGCATGGACAGGGTCTATGGCTACACCTTC. V gene TRBV10-1 combines with J gene TRBJ1-2; 8 bases are a match to TRBD1. CDR1 and CDR2 (germline): WNHNN, SYGVQD (reference sequence). The length of the CDR3 is 13 residues. V shed 6 bases, J shed 4 bases, and the junction held 4 bases outside the gene matches.

This chain connects TRBV3-1 (or the pseudogene TRBV3-2) to TRBJ1-1; perhaps TRBD1 as D (5 bases). V lost 4 bases, J lost 2 bases, and 14 bases lay in between. CDR1 LGHDT and CDR2 YNNKEL come from the germline V gene (reference sequence). The CDR3 extends over 15 amino acids. CDR3: CASSPSGGGNTEAFF. The CDR3 DNA sequence: TGTGCCAGCAGCCCGAGTGGGGGGGGAAACACTGAAGCTTTCTTT.

This clone appeared a few times. The rearrangement uses TRBV19 and TRBJ1-1; D unresolved. Trimming removed 6 bases from V and 1 base from J, with 9 bases in between. Looked up from germline, CDR1 is LNHDA and CDR2 is SQIVND (reference sequence). The CDR3 contains 13 residues. The CDR3 DNA is TGTGCCAGTAGCAGGTTCCCGAACACTGAAGCTTTCTTT. As protein: CASSRFPNTEAFF.

The chain recombines TRBV7-9 with TRBJ1-3; tentatively, D is TRBD1 (6 bases). V lost 5 bases and J 4 bases, leaving 18 bases between the germline ends. This CDR3 is 16 amino acids long. Per the germline V gene, CDR1 is SEHNR and CDR2 is FQNEAQ (reference sequence). The CDR3 DNA sequence: TGTGCCAGCAGCAACCCCCTTCAGGGGAAGGGAAACACCATATATTTT. Translated: CASSNPLQGKGNTIYF. The full variable domain, rest sourced from reference TRBV7-9 and TRBJ1-3, is DTGVSQNPRHKITKRGQNVTFRCDPISEHNRLYWYRQTLGQGPEFLTYFQNEAQLEKSRLLSDRFSAERPKGSFSTLEIQRTEQGDSAMYLCASSNPLQGKGNTIYFGEGSWLTVV.

V gene TRBV3-1 (or the pseudogene TRBV3-2) combines with J gene TRBJ1-2; no firm D call. Germline lookup yields CDR1 LGHDT and CDR2 YNNKEL (reference sequence). The CDR3 sequence is 15 residues long. Between the trimmed V and J ends, which lost 0 bases and 6 bases, there was a span of 14 bases. CDR3 coding DNA: TGTGCCAGCAGCCAAGACCCCAGGTTACTCAATGGCTACACCTTC. It codes for CASSQDPRLLNGYTF.

The V gene is TRBV3-1 (or the pseudogene TRBV3-2), the J gene TRBJ2-7, with 10 bases matching TRBD1. With 5 bases clipped from V and 2 bases from J, the junction kept 6 bases outside the gene matches. CDR3 length: 15 residues. Germline CDR1 is LGHDT and CDR2 is YNNKEL (reference sequence). The CDR3 coding sequence is TGTGCCAGCAGCAAAGGACAGGGGGGAACCTACGAGCAGTACTTC. Translation: CASSKGQGGTYEQYF.

This chain connects TRBV2 to TRBJ1-1; 7 nucleotides align to TRBD1. V dropped 6 bases and J dropped 4; count of bases not matched to a gene: 8. The CDR3 spans 14 residues. Germline CDR1 SNHLY, CDR2 FYNNEI. CDR3 sequence reads: CASRETGLGTEAFF. The CDR3 DNA follows: TGTGCCAGCAGGGAGACAGGGTTGGGCACTGAAGCTTTCTTT. The variable domain in full, with the rest retrieved from reference TRBV2 and TRBJ1-1, is EPEVTQTPSHQVTQMGQEVILRCVPISNHLYFYWYRQILGQKVEFLVSFYNNEISEKSEIFDDQFSVERPDGSNFTLKIRSTKLEDSAMYFCASRETGLGTEAFFGQGTRLTVV.

This chain connects TRBV10-2 to TRBJ2-7, with 11 bases matching TRBD2. J was trimmed by 4 bases and V by 3 bases; bases with no gene match: 2. CDR1 is WSHSY and CDR2 is SAAADI in the germline V gene. This CDR3 has 14 amino acids. This CDR3 reads CASSDTSGSYEQYF. CDR3 coding DNA: TGCGCCAGCAGTGACACTAGCGGGAGTTACGAGCAGTACTTC.

The rearrangement uses TRBV5-1 and TRBJ2-7; maybe TRBD1 (5 bases). The germline V and J ends were trimmed by 1 base and 5 bases, with 10 bases remaining between them. Germline V CDR1 and CDR2: SGHRS, YFSETQ. The length of the CDR3 is 13 residues. DNA of the CDR3: TGCGCCAGCAGCTTGACAGGCTGGAACGAGCAGTACTTC. It encodes CASSLTGWNEQYF. The complete variable domain, with remaining parts taken from reference TRBV5-1 and TRBJ2-7, reads KAGVTQTPRYLIKTRGQQVTLSCSPISGHRSVSWYQQTPGQGLQFLFEYFSETQRNKGNFPGRFSGRQFSNSRSEMNVSTLELGDSALYLCASSLTGWNEQYFGPGTRLTVT.

The chain carries TRBV6-5 and TRBJ2-2, with a possible D match to TRBD1 (7 bases). The length of the CDR3 is 14 residues. With 6 bases removed from V and 4 bases from J, the gap between germline ends came to 12 bases. Germline V gene data show CDR1 as MNHEY and CDR2 as SVGAGI. The DNA for the CDR3 is TGTGCCAGCAGGAACCAGGGGGGCACCGGGGAGCTGTTTTTT. This translates into CASRNQGGTGELFF.

The chain employs TRBV6-4 and TRBJ2-3; 8 positions match TRBD2. The CDR3 runs to 13 residues. Trimming removed 4 bases from V and 5 bases from J; junction bases left unmatched: 2. The germline V gene has CDR1 MRHNA and CDR2 SNTAGT. The CDR3 reads CASSGREGDTQYF. The CDR3 DNA reads TGTGCCAGCAGTGGACGGGAGGGAGATACGCAGTATTTT.

The chain combines TRBV24-1 with TRBJ1-3; D not certain. The CDR3 loop spans 11 amino acids. V was pared by 6 bases and J by 4 bases, with 3 bases between. Per germline, CDR1 KGHDR and CDR2 SFDVKD. The chain's CDR3 is CATSSGNTIYF. The CDR3 DNA is TGTGCCACCAGTTCAGGAAACACCATATATTTT.

The chain couples TRBV19 to TRBJ1-5; D ambiguous. The germline CDR1 and CDR2 sequences are LNHDA and SQIVND (reference sequence). This CDR3 has 15 residues. Trimming removed 1 base at V and 4 bases at J, with 11 bases between. The CDR3 bases are TGTGCCAGTAGTATAGCCGGGGATGGAAATCAGCCCCAGCATTTT. It is translated as CASSIAGDGNQPQHF.